This entry describes one TCR beta chain. In its sample, this clonotype was seen many times. Its antigen remains unidentified. Per-base quality was not reported, and no clone a single base away is much larger than it. Trimming costs V 4 bases and J 3 bases, and their ends lie 10 bases apart. CDR1 and CDR2, looked up from the germline V gene, are LGHNA and YNFKEQ. The CDR3 runs 13 residues from the cysteine to the phenylalanine. Only the CDR3 DNA stays, 39 bases, in frame from base 1. The data stem from a study of early T cells in non-severe SARS-CoV-2 infection listed by TCRdb under 2021. With regard to the full study: Bulk RNA from unsorted whole blood was used for TCR sequencing, so alpha and beta chains could not be paired.

The study was a case-control design nested within a healthcare worker cohort in London, UK, with weekly nasopharyngeal swab PCR tests and blood sampling. Healthcare workers were recruited between 23 and 31 March 2020, during the week of the UK lockdown, and were followed weekly for up to roughly 16 weeks. The full study reports these points: VDJdb matching was skewed toward anti-spike CD8 responses and likely underestimated virus-specific expansions by missing private and CD4 specificities.

The receptor library was made with 5' RACE. Sequencing relied on a NextSeq 500. Unique molecular identifiers were attached to individual cDNA molecules in the TCR library protocol so that sequencing error and PCR bias could be corrected. Both TCR alpha and beta chains were sequenced, and tight co-correlation was observed between alpha and beta sequence abundances in each sample. The original methods were these. Decombinator V4 was used to perform V gene, J gene and CDR3 annotation of TCR sequences. TCRs were defined as expanded if a significant change between any two time points was detected under a Poisson model with p below 0.0001. TCR abundances were normalised to the total number of TCRs sequenced per sample and expressed as counts per million. MAIT TCRs were defined by TRAV1-2 paired with TRAJ12, TRAJ20 or TRAJ33, and iNKT TCRs by TRAV10 paired with TRAJ18. VDJdb, accessed 1 November 2021, was searched for CMV, EBV and SARS-CoV-2 annotated TCRs, excluding TCRs annotated for multiple antigens. TCRdb reworked the public reads: Q25 trimming with fastp, MiXCR clone assembly, productive beta chains retained. Each CDR3 protein gets just one entry, which takes the most common genes and DNA from the rows behind it. In this record, the V and J calls reflect TCRdb's handling and not the investigators' own analysis. This sample gives approximately 52,000 distinct CDR3 sequences in total; about 15% of them show up just once. Of the sample, about a tenth is held by the ten largest clones.

The chain is assembled from TRBV4-2 and TRBJ2-7; the D gene is not confidently resolved. The sequencing used whole blood, collected at baseline. The clonotype originates from an adult who was a healthcare worker with PCR-confirmed SARS-CoV-2 infection or an uninfected control (not recorded which). The CDR3 amino acid sequence is: CASSPAWDYEQYF. The nucleotides read TGTGCCAGCAGCCCCGCCTGGGACTACGAGCAGTACTTC.